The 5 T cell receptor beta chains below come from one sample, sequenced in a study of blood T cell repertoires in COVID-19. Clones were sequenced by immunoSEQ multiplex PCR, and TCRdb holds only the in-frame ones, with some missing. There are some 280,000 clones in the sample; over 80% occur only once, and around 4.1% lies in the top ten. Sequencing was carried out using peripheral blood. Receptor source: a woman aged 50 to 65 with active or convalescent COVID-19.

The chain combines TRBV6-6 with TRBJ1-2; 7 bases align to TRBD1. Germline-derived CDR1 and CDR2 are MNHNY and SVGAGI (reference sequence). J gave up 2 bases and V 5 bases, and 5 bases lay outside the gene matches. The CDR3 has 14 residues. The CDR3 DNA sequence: TGTGCCAGCAGTGACGGGACAGCGAACTATGGCTACACCTTC. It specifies CASSDGTANYGYTF.

DNA for the CDR3: TGTGCCAGCAGTGAATTTGGACAGCGGACAAATCCTGACTATGGCTACACCTTC. Translated, it gives CASSEFGQRTNPDYGYTF. V and J are TRBV25-1 and TRBJ1-2; D might be TRBD1 (6 bases). From germline, CDR1 is MGHDK and CDR2 SYGVNS. This CDR3 contains 18 residues. V was clipped by 1 base and J by 3 bases, with 21 bases between them.

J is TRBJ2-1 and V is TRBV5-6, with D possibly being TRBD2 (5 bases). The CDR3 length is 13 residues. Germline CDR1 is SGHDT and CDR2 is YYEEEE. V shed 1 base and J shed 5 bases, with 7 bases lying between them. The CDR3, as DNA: TGTGCCAGCAGCTTGCGGGGTAACAATGAGCAGTTCTTC. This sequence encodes CASSLRGNNEQFF.

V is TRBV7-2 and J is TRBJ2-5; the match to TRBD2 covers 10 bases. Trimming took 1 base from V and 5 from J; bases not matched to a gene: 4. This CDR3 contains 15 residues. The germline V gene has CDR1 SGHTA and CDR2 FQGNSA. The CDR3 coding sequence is TGTGCCAGCAGCTTAGGGGTTAGCGGGAGGGAGACCCAGTACTTC. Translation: CASSLGVSGRETQYF.

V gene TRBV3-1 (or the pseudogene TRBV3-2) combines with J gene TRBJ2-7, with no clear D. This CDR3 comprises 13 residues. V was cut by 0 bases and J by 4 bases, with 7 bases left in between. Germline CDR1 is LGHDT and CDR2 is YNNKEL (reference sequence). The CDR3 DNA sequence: TGTGCCAGCAGCCAAGACAGTCAATACGAGCAGTACTTC. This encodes CASSQDSQYEQYF.